Shown below are 5 T cell receptor beta chains from a single sample sequenced in a study of cytomegalovirus exposure and HLA in healthy donors. The PCR had 60 Vbeta and 13 Jbeta primers. Generated by immunoSEQ multiplex PCR, the TCRdb table keeps only in-frame clones and is missing some. The repertoire includes 99,000 or so clones, approximately 12% of them detected once, and approximately 15% sits in the top ten. The sequenced sample was PBMCs. The receptors come from a middle-aged man in good health and CMV-seropositive.

This rearrangement joins TRBV29-1 to TRBJ1-2, with a possible D match to TRBD1 (6 bases). V was shortened by 5 bases and J by 4 bases, with 11 bases between the two germline ends. The CDR3 covers 12 residues. Germline-derived CDR1 and CDR2 are SQVTM and ANQGSEA. The CDR3: CSVTGIFYGYTF. The CDR3 nucleotides are TGCAGCGTTACAGGGATCTTCTATGGCTACACCTTC.

This clone has just a few counts. V and J are TRBV6-5 and TRBJ2-1, with 10 nucleotides matching TRBD2. This CDR3 is built from 15 residues. The germline gives CDR1 MNHEY, CDR2 SVGAGI. J lost 2 bases, V lost 5 bases, and 3 bases had no gene match. CDR3 in DNA: TGTGCCAGCAGTCCAACTAGCGGGACCTACAATGAGCAGTTCTTC. It yields the protein CASSPTSGTYNEQFF.

The rearrangement joins TRBV27 to TRBJ2-3; 7 bases fit TRBD1. Trimming cost V 6 bases and J 3 bases; bases outside gene matches: 9. This CDR3 spans 15 amino acids. Germline V gene sequence: CDR1 MNHEY, CDR2 SMNVEV (reference sequence). CDR3 in amino acids: CASSFNRGRTDTQYF. The CDR3 DNA reads as TGTGCCAGCAGCTTTAACAGGGGTAGGACAGATACGCAGTATTTT.

This sequence joins TRBV19 and TRBJ1-1; D uncertain. The CDR3 runs 14 residues. Trimming took 7 bases from V and 5 from J, leaving 17 bases between them. Germline CDR1 is LNHDA and CDR2 is SQIVND (reference sequence). The CDR3: CASTLGPVWTEAFF. The CDR3 nucleotides read TGTGCCAGTACCCTGGGCCCAGTGTGGACTGAAGCTTTCTTT.

CDR3 sequence reads: CASSQGTGDHTEAFF. The CDR3 nucleotides are TGCGCCAGCAGCCAAGGCACAGGGGATCACACTGAAGCTTTCTTT. The genes are TRBV4-1 and TRBJ1-1; TRBD1 matches 7 bases. Germline V lookup: CDR1 MGHRA, CDR2 YSYEKL. V lost 1 base, J lost 3 bases, and 5 bases stayed unmatched. The CDR3 runs to 15 residues.